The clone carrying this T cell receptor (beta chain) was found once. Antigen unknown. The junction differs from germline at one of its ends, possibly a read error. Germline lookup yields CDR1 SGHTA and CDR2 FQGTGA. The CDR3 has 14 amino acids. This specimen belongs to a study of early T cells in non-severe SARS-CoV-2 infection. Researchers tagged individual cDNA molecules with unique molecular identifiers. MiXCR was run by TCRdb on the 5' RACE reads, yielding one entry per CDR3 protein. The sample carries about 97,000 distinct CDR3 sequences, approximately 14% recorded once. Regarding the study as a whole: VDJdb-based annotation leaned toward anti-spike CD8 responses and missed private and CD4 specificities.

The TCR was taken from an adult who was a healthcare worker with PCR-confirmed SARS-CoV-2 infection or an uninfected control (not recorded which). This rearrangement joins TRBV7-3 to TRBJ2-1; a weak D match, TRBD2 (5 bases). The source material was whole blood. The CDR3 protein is CPSRNPGLDNEQFF. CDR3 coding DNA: TGTCCCAGCAGGAACCCCGGACTCGACAATGAGCAGTTCTTC.